These 24 T cell receptor beta chains share one sample of origin, sequenced in a study of blood T cell repertoires in COVID-19. The protocol was immunoSEQ multiplex PCR, while the TCRdb copy is restricted to in-frame clones and leaves out a portion. The sample yields 300,000 to 450,000 clones, about nine tenths seen once. Material for sequencing was peripheral blood. The receptor source for this set is a woman aged 60 to 75 with COVID-19, enrolled during active disease.

The V gene is TRBV28, the J gene TRBJ1-5; D remains ambiguous. The CDR3 runs to 15 residues. Germline V gene data show CDR1 as MDHEN and CDR2 as SYDVKM. Trimming cost V 6 bases and J 7 bases, with 19 bases left between them. CDR3 residues: CASRPRDLARQPQHF. The CDR3, as DNA: TGTGCCAGCAGACCCCGGGATCTTGCCAGGCAGCCCCAGCATTTT.

This chain joins TRBV6-2 or TRBV6-3 and TRBJ1-1, with D hard to call. Trimming took 6 bases from V and 4 from J, leaving 15 bases between them. Germline CDR1 MNHEY, CDR2 SVGEGT. The CDR3 spans 14 residues. This CDR3 reads CASSPRWIGTEAFF. The CDR3 DNA is TGTGCCAGCAGCCCGCGGTGGATTGGCACTGAAGCTTTCTTT.

V gene TRBV6-5 combines with J gene TRBJ1-2; D not resolved. The CDR3 covers 16 residues. Trimming removed 2 bases at V and 3 bases at J, with 16 bases between. Germline V gives CDR1 MNHEY, CDR2 SVGAGI. This chain's CDR3 is CASSYTGISYDYGYTF. CDR3 nucleotides: TGTGCCAGCAGTTACACCGGGATCTCCTATGACTATGGCTACACCTTC.

The CDR3 DNA sequence: TGTGCCAGCAGCTTGGCCCTAGGGGGCAATGAGCAGTTCTTC. This encodes CASSLALGGNEQFF. The chain has TRBV5-4 and TRBJ2-1; possible D gene TRBD1, 6 bases. Germline V gene sequence: CDR1 SGHNT, CDR2 YYREEE (reference sequence). There are 14 residues in the CDR3. Trimming left V 0 bases short and J 6 bases short, with 10 bases between.

The chain joins TRBV6-5 to TRBJ2-2, with D possibly being TRBD1 (5 bases). Germline V lookup: CDR1 MNHEY, CDR2 SVGAGI. V was clipped by 6 bases and J by 4 bases, with 12 bases between them. The CDR3 totals 14 residues. The CDR3 here is CASRQGFGTGELFF. The CDR3, as DNA: TGTGCCAGCAGGCAGGGATTCGGCACCGGGGAGCTGTTTTTT.

The chain employs TRBV3-1 (or the pseudogene TRBV3-2) and TRBJ2-4; 8 bases match TRBD2. This CDR3 contains 14 residues. Germline V gives CDR1 LGHDT, CDR2 YNNKEL (reference sequence). V lost 5 bases to trimming and J lost 8 bases; unmatched junction nucleotides: 8. The CDR3 sequence is CASSIRGGRDIQYF. CDR3 bases: TGTGCCAGCAGCATCCGGGGGGGCCGCGACATTCAGTACTTC.

A word on this clone: At the DNA level, this CDR3 is encoded by other sequences in the same sample as well. The chain combines TRBV11-3 with TRBJ2-3, with 7 bases aligning to TRBD1. V gave up 1 base and J gave up 3 bases; unmatched junction bases: 1. This CDR3 comprises 14 residues. The germline V gene has CDR1 SGHNT and CDR2 YENEEA. The CDR3 sequence: CASSLGQGTDTQYF. DNA of the CDR3: TGTGCCAGCAGCTTAGGACAGGGAACAGATACGCAGTATTTT.

The chain is built from TRBV19 and TRBJ2-1; possibly TRBD2 for D (5 bases). Germline V gene data show CDR1 as LNHDA and CDR2 as SQIVND (reference sequence). The CDR3 loop spans 15 amino acids. Trimming shortened V by 3 bases and J by 0 bases, and 9 bases separated the two germline ends. The CDR3 here is CASSMRLASYNEQFF. The CDR3 coding sequence is TGTGCCAGTAGTATGAGGCTAGCCTCCTACAATGAGCAGTTCTTC. Full variable domain (missing parts from reference TRBV19 and TRBJ2-1): DGGITQSPKYLFRKEGQNVTLSCEQNLNHDAMYWYRQDPGQGLRLIYYSQIVNDFQKGDIAEGYSVSREKKESFPLTVTSAQKNPTAFYLCASSMRLASYNEQFFGPGTRLTVL.

The rearrangement links TRBV6-5 to TRBJ1-1; D unclear. Trimming cost V 5 bases and J 0 bases, with 4 bases left between them. The CDR3 sequence is 12 residues long. Looked up from germline, CDR1 is MNHEY and CDR2 is SVGAGI. This CDR3 is CASSTVNTEAFF. The CDR3 DNA reads as TGTGCCAGCAGTACAGTGAACACTGAAGCTTTCTTT.

The rearrangement links TRBV6-5 to TRBJ2-5; D perhaps matches TRBD2 (5 bases). The CDR3 contains 14 residues. Germline loops: CDR1 MNHEY, CDR2 SVGAGI. The V end was cut by 6 bases, the J end by 5 bases, with 16 bases between. The CDR3 sequence is CASSSVGDGETQYF. DNA of the CDR3: TGTGCCAGCAGCTCCGTCGGGGATGGGGAGACCCAGTACTTC.

The chain employs TRBV7-3 and TRBJ1-1; D is uncertain. Trimming removed 8 bases from V and 1 base from J, with 11 bases in between. The CDR3 totals 13 residues. Germline values: CDR1 SGHTA, CDR2 FQGTGA. CDR3 nucleotide sequence: TGTGCCAGCTCGGGTAAAGGGAACACTGAAGCTTTCTTT. Translation gives CASSGKGNTEAFF.

V and J are TRBV19 and TRBJ1-5, with D hard to call. Deletions cut 4 bases from V and 9 bases from J, with 16 bases between. From germline, CDR1 is LNHDA and CDR2 SQIVND (reference sequence). The CDR3 consists of 14 residues. CDR3 nucleotide sequence: TGTGCCAGTAGTACCACAGCCTTATCACGGCCCCAGCATTTT. It codes for CASSTTALSRPQHF. The full variable domain, completed using reference TRBV19 and TRBJ1-5, is DGGITQSPKYLFRKEGQNVTLSCEQNLNHDAMYWYRQDPGQGLRLIYYSQIVNDFQKGDIAEGYSVSREKKESFPLTVTSAQKNPTAFYLCASSTTALSRPQHFGDGTRLSIL.

The CDR3 loop reads CASSERALGGTEAFF. CDR3 sequence (DNA): TGTGCCAGCAGCGAGAGGGCCTTGGGGGGCACTGAAGCTTTCTTT. V is TRBV9 and J is TRBJ1-1; D is perhaps TRBD1 (5 bases). The CDR3 spans 15 residues. Germline CDR1 and CDR2: SGDLS and YYNGEE. Trimming removed 3 bases from V and 4 bases from J, with 16 bases in between.

J is TRBJ1-6 and V is TRBV3-1 (or the pseudogene TRBV3-2); weak D call: TRBD1 (5 bases). This CDR3 contains 14 residues. The ends were cut back, 1 base at V and 6 bases at J, with 7 bases in the middle. From germline, CDR1 is LGHDT and CDR2 YNNKEL (reference sequence). CDR3 in amino acids: CASSQGDSNSPLHF. CDR3 sequence (DNA): TGTGCCAGCAGCCAAGGAGACAGTAATTCACCCCTCCACTTT.

This clone showed up just a few times. The chain has TRBV20-1 and TRBJ1-6; a possible D gene is TRBD1 (6 bases). The V gene's germline CDR1 is DFQATT and CDR2 SNEGSKA (reference sequence). The CDR3 is made up of 11 amino acids. Trimming cost V 6 bases and J 12 bases, with 12 bases left between them. The CDR3 coding sequence is TGCAGTGCCATAGAGGGGGAACCCCTCCACTTT. This encodes CSAIEGEPLHF.

The genes are TRBV7-2 and TRBJ1-1; D not certain. This CDR3 has 13 amino acids. Germline loops: CDR1 SGHTA, CDR2 FQGNSA. V was shortened by 7 bases and J by 3 bases, with 12 bases between the two germline ends. Written as DNA, the CDR3 is TGTGCCAGCAACCTAAACGTAGACACTGAAGCTTTCTTT. As protein: CASNLNVDTEAFF.

The rearrangement links TRBV28 to TRBJ1-5; tentative D call: TRBD1 (6 bases). This CDR3 is 16 amino acids long. Germline CDR1 reads MDHEN; CDR2 reads SYDVKM. Trimming removed 6 bases from V and 0 bases from J, with 15 bases in between. CDR3 sequence reads: CASRRYPDSSNQPQHF. CDR3 sequence (DNA): TGTGCCAGCAGGCGTTATCCGGACAGTAGCAATCAGCCCCAGCATTTT.

In the case of this clone: One end of the junction fails to match germline, which may point to a read error. The gene calls are TRBV5-1 and TRBJ2-2; 9 bases line up with TRBD2. The CDR3 covers 16 residues. CDR1 and CDR2 from the germline V gene are SGHRS and YFSETQ. The CDR3 DNA follows: TGCGCCCGCAGCTTTCTCGCGGGGGGGGCCACCGGGGAGCTGTTTTTT. Encoded protein: CARSFLAGGATGELFF.

This chain uses TRBV5-1 with TRBJ1-1; D is unresolved. V gave up 4 bases and J gave up 4 bases, with 14 bases separating them. The CDR3 sequence is 14 residues long. Per the germline V gene, CDR1 is SGHRS and CDR2 is YFSETQ. The CDR3 DNA reads TGCGCCAGCAGCGAGCCGCAAGTCGGCACTGAAGCTTTCTTT. It specifies CASSEPQVGTEAFF.

The chain carries TRBV7-2 and TRBJ1-1; 9 positions match TRBD1. With 5 bases clipped from V and 4 bases from J, the junction kept 11 bases outside the gene matches. Germline V gives CDR1 SGHTA, CDR2 FQGNSA. The CDR3 totals 16 residues. CDR3: CASSKSEQGAGTEAFF. In nucleotides, the CDR3 is TGTGCCAGCAGCAAGTCAGAACAGGGGGCGGGCACTGAAGCTTTCTTT. Using reference TRBV7-2 and TRBJ1-1 for the parts outside the CDR3, the full variable domain is GAGVSQSPSNKVTEKGKDVELRCDPISGHTALYWYRQSLGQGLEFLIYFQGNSAPDKSGLPSDRFSAERTGGSVSTLTIQRTQQEDSAVYLCASSKSEQGAGTEAFFGQGTRLTVV.

V and J are TRBV10-3 and TRBJ2-7; 11 nucleotides line up with TRBD1. The V gene end was trimmed by 3 bases and the J gene end by 5 bases; junction bases not matched to a gene: 12. The germline V gene encodes CDR1 ENHRY and CDR2 SYGVKD. There are 17 residues in the CDR3. CDR3 loop: CAISDTPGQGGENEQYF. The CDR3 bases are TGTGCCATCAGTGACACTCCGGGACAGGGGGGGGAAAACGAGCAGTACTTC.

The chain uses TRBV4-1 and TRBJ2-1, with no clear D. Per germline, CDR1 MGHRA and CDR2 YSYEKL. This CDR3 is 13 amino acids long. The germline V and J ends were trimmed by 4 bases and 6 bases, with 10 bases remaining between them. The CDR3 here is CASSPMASNEQFF. CDR3 DNA: TGCGCCAGCAGCCCGATGGCCAGCAATGAGCAGTTCTTC.

This clone was recorded once. This sequence joins TRBV19 and TRBJ2-1, with D possibly being TRBD2 (6 bases). CDR3 size: 13 residues. The V gene lost 9 bases and the J gene lost 4 bases, with 13 bases spanning the gap. Germline V gene sequence: CDR1 LNHDA, CDR2 SQIVND (reference sequence). This CDR3 reads CASTFSGYNEQFF. The CDR3, as DNA: TGTGCCAGCACCTTTAGCGGTTACAATGAGCAGTTCTTC.

In DNA, the CDR3 is TGTGCCAGCAGCCGACTAGCGACTAGCACAGATACGCAGTATTTT. Amino acid sequence: CASSRLATSTDTQYF. V is TRBV7-8 and J is TRBJ2-3; TRBD2 aligns across 8 bases. Germline CDR1 reads SGHVS; CDR2 reads FQNEAQ. The length of the CDR3 is 15 residues. V was pared by 5 bases and J by 0 bases, with 4 bases of the junction left unmatched.